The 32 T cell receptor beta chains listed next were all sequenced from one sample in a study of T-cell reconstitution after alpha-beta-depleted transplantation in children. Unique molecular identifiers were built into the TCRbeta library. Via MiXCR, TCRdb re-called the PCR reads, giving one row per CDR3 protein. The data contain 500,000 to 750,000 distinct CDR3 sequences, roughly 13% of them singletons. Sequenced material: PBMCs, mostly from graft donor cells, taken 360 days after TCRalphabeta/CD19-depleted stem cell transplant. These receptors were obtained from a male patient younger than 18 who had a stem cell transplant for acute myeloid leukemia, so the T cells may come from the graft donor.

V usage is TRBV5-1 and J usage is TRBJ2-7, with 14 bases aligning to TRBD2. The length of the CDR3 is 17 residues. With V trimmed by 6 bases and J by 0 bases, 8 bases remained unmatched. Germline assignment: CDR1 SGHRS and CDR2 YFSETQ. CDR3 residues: CASNRLAGGRSSYEQYF. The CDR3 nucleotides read TGCGCCAGCAACCGACTAGCGGGAGGGCGAAGCTCCTACGAGCAGTACTTC.

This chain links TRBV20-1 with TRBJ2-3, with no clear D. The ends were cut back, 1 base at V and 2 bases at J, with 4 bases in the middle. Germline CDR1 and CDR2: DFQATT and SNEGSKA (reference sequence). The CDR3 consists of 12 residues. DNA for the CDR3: TGCAGTGCTAGAGCGGCCACAGATACGCAGTATTTT. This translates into CSARAATDTQYF.

For the CDR3, the DNA is TGTGCCACCAGCGTCCTAGGGGCAGGGTTGGGCAATGAGCAGTTCTTC. Residues: CATSVLGAGLGNEQFF. V and J are TRBV15 and TRBJ2-1; D is perhaps TRBD1 (5 bases). The CDR3 has 16 amino acids. Germline CDR1 and CDR2: LNHNV and YYDKDF (reference sequence). Trimming took off 5 bases at V and 6 bases at J, with 20 bases between the two ends.

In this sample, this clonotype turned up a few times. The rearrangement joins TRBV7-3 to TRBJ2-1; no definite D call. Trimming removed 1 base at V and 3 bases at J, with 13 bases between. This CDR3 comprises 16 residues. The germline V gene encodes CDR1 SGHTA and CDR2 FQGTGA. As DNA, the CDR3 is TGTGCCAGCAGCTTAATAGGCCAGCCTTACTACAATGAGCAGTTCTTC. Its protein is CASSLIGQPYYNEQFF.

CDR3 DNA sequence: TGCAGCGTTCTCGATCGCAGAGGGAGCAATCAGCCCCAGCATTTT. As protein: CSVLDRRGSNQPQHF. The chain uses TRBV29-1 and TRBJ1-5; D unclear. CDR1 and CDR2 from the germline V gene are SQVTM and ANQGSEA. This CDR3 has 15 amino acids. V lost 5 bases, J lost 1 base, and 15 bases lay in between.

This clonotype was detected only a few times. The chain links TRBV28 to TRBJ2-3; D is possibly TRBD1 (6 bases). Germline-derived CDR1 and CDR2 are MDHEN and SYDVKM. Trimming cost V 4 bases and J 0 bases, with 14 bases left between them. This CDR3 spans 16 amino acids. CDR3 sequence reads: CASSSIKGVSTDTQYF. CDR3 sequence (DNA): TGTGCCAGCAGTTCAATCAAGGGGGTCAGCACAGATACGCAGTATTTT.

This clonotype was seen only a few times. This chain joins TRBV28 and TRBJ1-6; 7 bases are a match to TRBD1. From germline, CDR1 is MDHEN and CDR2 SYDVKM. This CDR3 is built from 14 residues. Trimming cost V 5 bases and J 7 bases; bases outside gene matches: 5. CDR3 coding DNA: TGTGCCAGCAGTCACAGGGGTAGAAATTCACCCCTCCACTTT. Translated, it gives CASSHRGRNSPLHF. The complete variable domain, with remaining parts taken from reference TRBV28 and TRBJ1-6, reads DVKVTQSSRYLVKRTGEKVFLECVQDMDHENMFWYRQDPGLGLRLIYFSYDVKMKEKGDIPEGYSVSREKKERFSLILESASTNQTSMYLCASSHRGRNSPLHFGNGTRLTVT.

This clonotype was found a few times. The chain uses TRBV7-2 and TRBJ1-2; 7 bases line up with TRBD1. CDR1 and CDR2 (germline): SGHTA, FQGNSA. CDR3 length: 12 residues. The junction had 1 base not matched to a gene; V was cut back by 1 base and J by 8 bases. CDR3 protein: CASSLEQGGYTF. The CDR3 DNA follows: TGTGCCAGCAGCTTAGAACAGGGGGGCTACACCTTC.

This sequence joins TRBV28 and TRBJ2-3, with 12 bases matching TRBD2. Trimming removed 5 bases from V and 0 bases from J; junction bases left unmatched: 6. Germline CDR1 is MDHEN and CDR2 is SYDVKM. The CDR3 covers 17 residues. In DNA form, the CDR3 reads TGTGCCAGCAGTCCCGGGACTAGCGGGTTTAGCACAGATACGCAGTATTTT. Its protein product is CASSPGTSGFSTDTQYF.

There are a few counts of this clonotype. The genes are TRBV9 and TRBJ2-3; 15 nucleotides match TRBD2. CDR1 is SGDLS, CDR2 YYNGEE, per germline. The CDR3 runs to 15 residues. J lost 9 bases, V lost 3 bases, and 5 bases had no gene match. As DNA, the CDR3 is TGTGCCAGCAGCGCGGGGACTAGCGGGAGGTTCACGCAGTATTTT. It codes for CASSAGTSGRFTQYF.

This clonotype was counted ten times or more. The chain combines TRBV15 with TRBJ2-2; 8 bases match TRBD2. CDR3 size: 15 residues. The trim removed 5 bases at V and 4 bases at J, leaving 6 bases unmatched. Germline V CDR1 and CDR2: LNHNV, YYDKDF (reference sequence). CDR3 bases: TGTGCCACCAGCGGATTAGCGGGGTTCACCGGGGAGCTGTTTTTT. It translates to CATSGLAGFTGELFF.

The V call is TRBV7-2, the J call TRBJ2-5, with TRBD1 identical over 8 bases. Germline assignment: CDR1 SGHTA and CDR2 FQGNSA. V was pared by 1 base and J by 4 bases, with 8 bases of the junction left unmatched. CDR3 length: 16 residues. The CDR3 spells CASSLVSSGGAETQYF. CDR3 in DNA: TGTGCCAGCAGCTTAGTATCATCAGGGGGCGCAGAGACCCAGTACTTC.

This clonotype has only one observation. The CDR3 coding sequence is TGCAGTGCGCGAGGAACAATAACGCCCTACGAGCAGTACTTC. This codes for CSARGTITPYEQYF. The chain uses TRBV20-1 and TRBJ2-7, with D uncertain. The CDR3 spans 14 residues. V was trimmed by 6 bases and J by 2 bases, leaving 17 bases between them. Germline loops: CDR1 DFQATT, CDR2 SNEGSKA (reference sequence).

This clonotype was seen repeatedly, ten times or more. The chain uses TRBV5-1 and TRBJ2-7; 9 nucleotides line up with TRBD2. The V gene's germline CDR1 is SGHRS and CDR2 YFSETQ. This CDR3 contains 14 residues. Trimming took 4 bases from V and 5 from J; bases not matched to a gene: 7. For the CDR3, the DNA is TGCGCCAGCAGCCCCCGGACTAGCGAGGACGAGCAGTACTTC. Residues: CASSPRTSEDEQYF.

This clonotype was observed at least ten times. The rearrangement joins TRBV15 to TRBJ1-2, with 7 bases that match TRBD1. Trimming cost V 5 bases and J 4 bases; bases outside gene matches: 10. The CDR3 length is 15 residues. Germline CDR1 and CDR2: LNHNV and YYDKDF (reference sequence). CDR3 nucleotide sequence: TGTGCCACCAGCTCTCCCAAGGGACAGAGCTATGGCTACACCTTC. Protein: CATSSPKGQSYGYTF.

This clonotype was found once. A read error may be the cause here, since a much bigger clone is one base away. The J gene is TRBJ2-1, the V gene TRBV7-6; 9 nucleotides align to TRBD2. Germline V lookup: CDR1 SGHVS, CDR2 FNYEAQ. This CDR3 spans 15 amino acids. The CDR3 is CASSPGTSSYNVQFF. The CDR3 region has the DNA TGTGCCAGCAGCCCCGGGACTAGCTCCTACAATGTGCAGTTCTTC.

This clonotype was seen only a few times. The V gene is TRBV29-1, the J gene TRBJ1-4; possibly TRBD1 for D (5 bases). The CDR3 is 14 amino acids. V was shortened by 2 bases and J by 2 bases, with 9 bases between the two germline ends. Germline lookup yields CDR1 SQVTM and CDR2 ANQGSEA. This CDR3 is CSVELGVTNEKLFF. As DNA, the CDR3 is TGCAGCGTTGAACTAGGGGTCACTAATGAAAAACTGTTTTTT.

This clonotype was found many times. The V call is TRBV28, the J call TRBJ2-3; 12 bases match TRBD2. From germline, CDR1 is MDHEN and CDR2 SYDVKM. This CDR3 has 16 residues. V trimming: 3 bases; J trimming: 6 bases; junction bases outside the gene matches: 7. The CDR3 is CASSLTSGSSADTQYF. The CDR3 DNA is TGTGCCAGCAGTTTGACTAGCGGGAGTTCCGCCGATACGCAGTATTTT.

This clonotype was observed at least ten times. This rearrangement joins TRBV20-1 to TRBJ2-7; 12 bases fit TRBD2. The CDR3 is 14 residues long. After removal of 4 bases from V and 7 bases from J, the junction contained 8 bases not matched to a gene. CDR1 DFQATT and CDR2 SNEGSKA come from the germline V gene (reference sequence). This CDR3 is CSATLAGGPGEQYF. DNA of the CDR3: TGCAGTGCTACCCTAGCGGGAGGGCCAGGGGAGCAGTACTTC.

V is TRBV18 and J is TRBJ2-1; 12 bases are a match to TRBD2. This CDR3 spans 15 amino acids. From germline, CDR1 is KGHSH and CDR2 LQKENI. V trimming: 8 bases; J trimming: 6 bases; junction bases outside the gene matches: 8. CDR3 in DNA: TGTGCCAGCAGGTCGGGACTAGCGGGCCTCAATGAGCAGTTCTTC. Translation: CASRSGLAGLNEQFF. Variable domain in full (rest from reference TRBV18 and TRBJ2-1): NAGVMQNPRHLVRRRGQEARLRCSPMKGHSHVYWYRQLPEEGLKFMVYLQKENIIDESGMPKERFSAEFPKEGPSILRIQQVVRGDSAAYFCASRSGLAGLNEQFFGPGTRLTVL.

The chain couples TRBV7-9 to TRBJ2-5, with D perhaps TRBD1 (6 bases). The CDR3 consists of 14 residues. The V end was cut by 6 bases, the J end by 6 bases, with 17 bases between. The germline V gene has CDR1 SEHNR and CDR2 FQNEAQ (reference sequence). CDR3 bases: TGTGCCAGCAGTTCAGGGGATTGGACGAAGACCCAGTACTTC. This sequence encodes CASSSGDWTKTQYF.

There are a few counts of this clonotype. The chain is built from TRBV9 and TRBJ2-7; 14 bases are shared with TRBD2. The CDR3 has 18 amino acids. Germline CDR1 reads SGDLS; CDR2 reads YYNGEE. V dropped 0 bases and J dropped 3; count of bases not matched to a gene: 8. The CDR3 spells CASSVGLSGTSGSYEQYF. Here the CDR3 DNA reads TGTGCCAGCAGCGTAGGCCTCTCCGGGACTAGCGGGAGCTACGAGCAGTACTTC.

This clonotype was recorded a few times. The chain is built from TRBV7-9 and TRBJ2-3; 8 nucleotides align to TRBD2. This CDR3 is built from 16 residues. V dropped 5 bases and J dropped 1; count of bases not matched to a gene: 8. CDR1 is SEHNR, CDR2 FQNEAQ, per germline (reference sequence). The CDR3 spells CASSPDLAGRTDTQYF. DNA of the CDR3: TGTGCCAGCAGCCCGGATCTAGCGGGCCGCACAGATACGCAGTATTTT.

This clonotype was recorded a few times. CDR3: CASSHRGYSTDTQYF. CDR3 nucleotides: TGTGCCAGCAGCCACAGGGGGTACAGCACAGATACGCAGTATTTT. The chain is built from TRBV5-6 and TRBJ2-3; 8 bases match TRBD1. This CDR3 is built from 15 residues. With 4 bases clipped from V and 0 bases from J, the junction kept 4 bases outside the gene matches. From germline, CDR1 is SGHDT and CDR2 YYEEEE.

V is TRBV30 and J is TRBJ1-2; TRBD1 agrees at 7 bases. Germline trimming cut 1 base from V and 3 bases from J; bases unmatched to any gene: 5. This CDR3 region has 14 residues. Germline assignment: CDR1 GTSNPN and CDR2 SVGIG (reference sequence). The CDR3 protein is CAWSAGTADYGYTF. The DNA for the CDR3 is TGTGCCTGGAGTGCTGGGACAGCCGACTATGGCTACACCTTC.

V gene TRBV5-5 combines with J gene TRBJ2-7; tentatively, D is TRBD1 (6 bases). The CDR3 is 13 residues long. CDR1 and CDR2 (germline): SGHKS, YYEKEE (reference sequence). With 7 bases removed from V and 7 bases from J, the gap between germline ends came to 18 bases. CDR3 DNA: TGTGCCAGCCGTAGACCAGGGGTAGGGGAGCAGTACTTC. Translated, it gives CASRRPGVGEQYF.

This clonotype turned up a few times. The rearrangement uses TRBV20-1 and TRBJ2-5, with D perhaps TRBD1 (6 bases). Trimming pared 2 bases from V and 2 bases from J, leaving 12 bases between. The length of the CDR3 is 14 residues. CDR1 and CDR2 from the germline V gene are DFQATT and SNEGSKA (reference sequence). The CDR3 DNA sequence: TGCAGTGCTAGAAGGGGGTTGAGTCAAGAGACCCAGTACTTC. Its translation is CSARRGLSQETQYF.

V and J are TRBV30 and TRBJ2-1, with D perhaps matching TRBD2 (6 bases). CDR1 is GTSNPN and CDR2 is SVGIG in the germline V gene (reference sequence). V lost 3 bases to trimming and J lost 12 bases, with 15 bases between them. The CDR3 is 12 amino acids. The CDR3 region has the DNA TGTGCCTGGAGCCCCGGAGGGGTGTCGCAGTTCTTC. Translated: CAWSPGGVSQFF.

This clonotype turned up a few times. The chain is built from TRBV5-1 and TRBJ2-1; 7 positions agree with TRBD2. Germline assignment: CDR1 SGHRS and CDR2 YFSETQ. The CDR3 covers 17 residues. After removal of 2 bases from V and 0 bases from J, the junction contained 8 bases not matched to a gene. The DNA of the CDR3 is TGCGCCAGCAGCTTTGGCCTCGGCGGGAGCTCCTACAATGAGCAGTTCTTC. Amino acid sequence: CASSFGLGGSSYNEQFF.

CDR3 region: CASSLTSRGRPDTQYF. In DNA form, the CDR3 reads TGTGCCAGCAGCTTAACGAGCAGGGGACGGCCAGATACGCAGTATTTT. The chain employs TRBV7-3 and TRBJ2-3, with a tentative D call TRBD1 (6 bases). V lost 0 bases to trimming and J lost 4 bases, with 14 bases between them. There are 16 residues in the CDR3. Germline values: CDR1 SGHTA, CDR2 FQGTGA.

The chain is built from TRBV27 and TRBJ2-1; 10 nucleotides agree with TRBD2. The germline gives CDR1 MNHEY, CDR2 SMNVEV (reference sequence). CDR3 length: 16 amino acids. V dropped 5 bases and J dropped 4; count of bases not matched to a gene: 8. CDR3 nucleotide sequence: TGTGCCAGCAGTCCCCCAACTAGCGGGGATTACAATGAGCAGTTCTTC. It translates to CASSPPTSGDYNEQFF.

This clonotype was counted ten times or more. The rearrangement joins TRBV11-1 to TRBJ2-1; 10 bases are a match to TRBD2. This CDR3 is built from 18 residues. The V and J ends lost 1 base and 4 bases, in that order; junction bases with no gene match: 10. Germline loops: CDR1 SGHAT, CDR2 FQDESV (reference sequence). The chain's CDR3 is CASSLGGRGLAPYNEQFF. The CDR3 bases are TGTGCCAGCAGCTTAGGGGGTCGGGGACTAGCGCCTTACAATGAGCAGTTCTTC.